Listed below are T cell receptor beta chains from one sample, sequenced in a study of blood T cells in healthy people across ages. MiXCR, applied by TCRdb to the 5' RACE reads, yields one record per CDR3 protein. Of more than 550,000 distinct CDR3 sequences in the sample, 22% are singletons; the top ten hold approximately 20%. Sequencing input: blood. The receptors derive from a man aged 65 to 79 in good health. Both conserved end residues are part of each CDR3. D genes are given only for firm matches. The size of a clone is reported for some rows only, either as once, few or many, or as a class for expanded clones.

V: TRBV20-1; size: NA; J: TRBJ2-1; D: TRBD2; CDR3: CSARVLAGVRGEQFF; DNA: TGCAGTGCTAGAGTCCTAGCGGGAGTACGGGGTGAGCAGTTCTTC
V: TRBV18; size: NA; J: TRBJ1-2; D: TRBD1; CDR3: CASSRPGQGLNCGYTF; DNA: TGTGCCAGCTCACGGCCGGGACAGGGACTTAACTGTGGCTACACCTTC
V: TRBV5-1; size: once; J: TRBJ2-1; D: TRBD2; CDR3: CASSLELAGPNEQFF; DNA: TGCGCCAGCAGCTTGGAACTAGCGGGTCCCAATGAGCAGTTCTTC
V: TRBV10-3; size: NA; J: TRBJ1-2; D: TRBD1; CDR3: CAITPTGSTLGYTF; DNA: TGTGCCATCACCCCGACAGGGAGTACTTTGGGCTACACCTTC
V: TRBV29-1; size: NA; J: TRBJ1-1; D: NA; CDR3: CAFGGGNTEAFF; DNA: TGCGCTTTCGGAGGGGGGAACACTGAAGCTTTCTTT
V: TRBV14; size: few; J: TRBJ2-1; D: NA; CDR3: CASKRNLLGEQFF; DNA: TGTGCCAGCAAAAGGAATCTTCTCGGTGAGCAGTTCTTC
V: TRBV6-6; size: few; J: TRBJ2-3; D: NA; CDR3: CASSMDNTDTQYF; DNA: TGTGCCAGCAGCATGGACAATACAGATACGCAGTATTTT
V: TRBV29-1; size: NA; J: TRBJ2-5; D: NA; CDR3: CSVQELMGETQYF; DNA: TGCAGCGTTCAGGAGCTAATGGGAGAGACCCAGTACTTC
V: TRBV5-1; size: NA; J: TRBJ1-5; D: NA; CDR3: CASSLAGYEGPQHF; DNA: TGCGCCAGCAGCTTGGCAGGGTATGAAGGGCCCCAGCATTTT
V: TRBV28; size: many; J: TRBJ1-4; D: TRBD1; CDR3: CAGQQGGDNEKLFF; DNA: TGTGCCGGCCAGCAGGGGGGGGATAATGAAAAACTGTTTTTT
V: TRBV28; size: NA; J: TRBJ1-5; D: NA; CDR3: CASSSYRDRLEPQHF; DNA: TGTGCCAGCAGTTCCTACCGGGACCGACTAGAGCCCCAGCATTTT
V: TRBV5-1; size: NA; J: TRBJ1-4; D: NA; CDR3: CASSLGPIPEKLFF; DNA: TGCGCCAGCAGCTTGGGCCCTATACCTGAAAAACTGTTTTTT
V: TRBV12-3/TRBV12-4; size: few; J: TRBJ2-1; D: NA; CDR3: CASSFGGPVNEQFF; DNA: TGTGCCAGCAGTTTCGGTGGCCCGGTAAATGAGCAGTTCTTC
V: TRBV5-1; size: NA; J: TRBJ2-5; D: NA; CDR3: CASNLTGQVQETQYF; DNA: TGCGCCAGCAACTTGACGGGTCAGGTACAAGAGACCCAGTACTTC
V: TRBV6-2/TRBV6-3; size: few; J: TRBJ2-2; D: TRBD2; CDR3: CASTPSGRATGELFF; DNA: TGTGCCAGCACTCCGAGCGGGAGGGCGACCGGGGAGCTGTTTTTT
V: TRBV20-1; size: NA; J: TRBJ2-1; D: TRBD2; CDR3: CSARDFGLAATYNEQFF; DNA: TGCAGTGCTAGAGATTTCGGACTAGCGGCGACCTACAATGAGCAGTTCTTC
V: TRBV18; size: NA; J: TRBJ2-1; D: NA; CDR3: CASSPEREQFF; DNA: TGTGCCAGCTCACCAGAGAGGGAGCAGTTCTTC
V: TRBV12-3/TRBV12-4; size: many; J: TRBJ2-1; D: NA; CDR3: CASSLLGDYNEQFF; DNA: TGTGCCAGCAGTCTACTCGGGGATTACAATGAGCAGTTCTTC
V: TRBV12-3/TRBV12-4; size: NA; J: TRBJ2-7; D: TRBD2; CDR3: CASSFSPTSGVMQYF; DNA: TGTGCCAGCAGTTTCAGCCCGACTAGCGGGGTCATGCAGTACTTC
V: TRBV5-5; size: NA; J: TRBJ1-5; D: TRBD1; CDR3: CASSLDPGGRNQPQHF; DNA: TGTGCCAGCAGCTTGGATCCAGGGGGTAGGAATCAGCCCCAGCATTTT
V: TRBV5-1; size: NA; J: TRBJ1-5; D: TRBD1; CDR3: CASSWTGGGNQPQHF; DNA: TGCGCCAGCAGCTGGACAGGGGGCGGCAATCAGCCCCAGCATTTT
V: TRBV18; size: many; J: TRBJ2-1; D: TRBD2; CDR3: CASSPPSGSFYNEQFF; DNA: TGTGCCAGCTCACCACCTAGCGGGAGTTTCTACAATGAGCAGTTCTTC
V: TRBV5-1; size: NA; J: TRBJ2-5; D: TRBD2; CDR3: CASSRGLAGFEETQYF; DNA: TGCGCCAGCAGCCGGGGACTAGCGGGGTTTGAAGAGACCCAGTACTTC
V: TRBV4-1; size: NA; J: TRBJ1-5; D: TRBD1; CDR3: CASSQDRRQGHQPQHF; DNA: TGCGCCAGCAGCCAAGATCGAAGACAGGGACACCAGCCCCAGCATTTT
V: TRBV7-2; size: NA; J: TRBJ1-5; D: NA; CDR3: CASSYVGDQPQHF; DNA: TGTGCCAGCAGCTACGTAGGGGACCAGCCCCAGCATTTT
V: TRBV5-1; size: few; J: TRBJ1-1; D: TRBD1; CDR3: CASRPADRGYTEAFF; DNA: TGCGCCAGCAGGCCTGCGGACAGGGGGTACACTGAAGCTTTCTTT
V: TRBV6-2/TRBV6-3; size: medium-sized; J: TRBJ2-4; D: NA; CDR3: CASSWAGSAKNIQYF; DNA: TGTGCCAGCAGTTGGGCGGGGTCAGCCAAAAACATTCAGTACTTC
V: TRBV29-1; size: NA; J: TRBJ1-2; D: TRBD1; CDR3: CSVGGQEGYTF; DNA: TGCAGCGTTGGAGGACAGGAGGGCTACACCTTC
V: TRBV2; size: NA; J: TRBJ1-1; D: NA; CDR3: CASKGNSEAFF; DNA: TGTGCCAGCAAGGGGAACTCTGAAGCTTTCTTT